This paragraph covers one T cell receptor beta chain sequence. What it recognizes is unknown. The PCR ran on 60 Vbeta and 13 Jbeta primers. Assay: immunoSEQ multiplex PCR; the TCRdb copy retains only in-frame clones and omits some. Of about 190,000 clones listed, 75% to 90% are singletons. These data originate in a study of cytomegalovirus exposure and HLA in healthy donors. The CDR3 loop spans 14 amino acids. Germline CDR1 reads PRHDT; CDR2 reads FYEKMQ (reference sequence). Trimming removed 5 bases at V and 4 bases at J, with 12 bases between. Regarding the study as a whole: An analysis was carried out at a later point. It showed that HLA-associated TCR beta chains were more clonally expanded than equally common non-associated chains.

What was sequenced was PBMCs. V and J are TRBV13 and TRBJ2-1, with D uncertain. The receptor comes from a boy aged 2-9 years in good health and CMV-seronegative. The CDR3 DNA follows: TGTGCCAGCAGCACCACCGACATATACAATGAGCAGTTCTTC. Translating gives CASSTTDIYNEQFF.